The 27 T cell receptor beta chains listed next were all sequenced from one sample in a study of shared clonotypes between healthy human individuals. Here immunoSEQ multiplex PCR was the method, and the copy in TCRdb shows in-frame clones only, minus some. The data contain some 200,000 clones, about 66% of them singletons. Specimen: memory CD4+ T cells sorted from blood. Sample subset: CD45RA-negative fraction. The receptor set was obtained from a young man in good health.

The genes are TRBV11-3 and TRBJ2-1, with D possibly TRBD2 on 6 matching bases. V gave up 8 bases and J gave up 1 base, with 15 bases separating them. Germline V gene data show CDR1 as SGHNT and CDR2 as YENEEA. The CDR3 is 15 residues long. The CDR3 loop reads CASSSGTRSYNEQFF. CDR3 DNA sequence: TGTGCCAGCTCTTCCGGGACTCGATCCTACAATGAGCAGTTCTTC. Complete variable domain (other parts from reference TRBV11-3 and TRBJ2-1): EAGVVQSPRYKIIEKKQPVAFWCNPISGHNTLYWYLQNLGQGPELLIRYENEEAVDDSQLPKDRFSAERLKGVDSTLKIQPAELGDSAVYLCASSSGTRSYNEQFFGPGTRLTVL.

This rearrangement joins TRBV27 to TRBJ1-1; 7 positions agree with TRBD1. The ends lost 5 bases at V and 5 bases at J; junction bases unmatched: 11. Germline CDR1 reads MNHEY; CDR2 reads SMNVEV (reference sequence). This CDR3 is 15 amino acids long. The CDR3 DNA is TGTGCCAGCAGTGGGAGGGGTGCAGGGGGGACTGAAGCTTTCTTT. It yields the protein CASSGRGAGGTEAFF.

The chain joins TRBV5-1 to TRBJ1-3; D may be TRBD1 (6 bases). Germline CDR1 SGHRS, CDR2 YFSETQ. Trimming shortened V by 4 bases and J by 1 base, and 9 bases separated the two germline ends. This CDR3 has 14 residues. The CDR3 DNA reads TGCGCCAGCAGCGAAACAGGGTCTGGAAACACCATATATTTT. This sequence encodes CASSETGSGNTIYF.

This chain connects TRBV11-2 to TRBJ2-1; TRBD2 aligns across 11 bases. After removal of 2 bases from V and 7 bases from J, the junction contained 4 bases not matched to a gene. The germline gives CDR1 SGHAT, CDR2 FQNNGV. CDR3 size: 15 residues. The CDR3 sequence: CASSLMTSGNNEQFF. The CDR3 nucleotides are TGTGCCAGCAGCTTAATGACTAGCGGGAATAATGAGCAGTTCTTC.

V gene TRBV7-3 combines with J gene TRBJ2-5; the match to TRBD2 covers 8 bases. Germline lookup yields CDR1 SGHTA and CDR2 FQGTGA. The ends lost 5 bases at V and 3 bases at J; junction bases unmatched: 8. The CDR3 contains 15 residues. For the CDR3, the DNA is TGTGCCAGCAGCCATAGCGGGAAGAGGGAAGAGACCCAGTACTTC. Translated: CASSHSGKREETQYF.

The V call is TRBV5-8, the J call TRBJ2-1; 13 bases align to TRBD2. With V trimmed by 3 bases and J by 7 bases, 4 bases remained unmatched. The CDR3 runs 15 residues. Germline V gives CDR1 SGHTS, CDR2 YDEGEE. As DNA, the CDR3 is TGTGCCAGCAGCTCCGGGACTAGCGGGACGAATGAGCAGTTCTTC. Translation: CASSSGTSGTNEQFF.

In this sample, this clone turned up once. The rearrangement uses TRBV9 and TRBJ1-3; unclear D gene. Looked up from germline, CDR1 is SGDLS and CDR2 is YYNGEE. Trimming cost V 6 bases and J 0 bases, with 10 bases left between them. The CDR3 length is 14 residues. Here the CDR3 DNA reads TGTGCCAGCAAGAAGGGCCTCTCTGGAAACACCATATATTTT. Protein product: CASKKGLSGNTIYF.

The chain joins TRBV6-1 to TRBJ2-1; 10 bases map to TRBD1. CDR1 is MNHNS, CDR2 SASEGT, per germline. This CDR3 has 16 amino acids. With 3 bases clipped from V and 6 bases from J, the junction kept 8 bases outside the gene matches. The CDR3 nucleotides are TGTGCCAGCAGTGAGCCTAGGACAGGGGGAGGCAATGAGCAGTTCTTC. This codes for CASSEPRTGGGNEQFF.

The chain recombines TRBV29-1 with TRBJ1-2; the match to TRBD1 covers 11 bases. Per the germline V gene, CDR1 is SQVTM and CDR2 is ANQGSEA. V lost 3 bases and J lost 4; bases outside the gene matches: 4. CDR3 length equals 14 residues. CDR3 nucleotide sequence: TGCAGCGTTGAGTCAGGACAGGGGGCCTATGGCTACACCTTC. Translated, it gives CSVESGQGAYGYTF.

The V gene is TRBV7-8, the J gene TRBJ2-7; TRBD2 agrees at 8 bases. Germline V CDR1 and CDR2: SGHVS, FQNEAQ. The CDR3 length is 14 residues. The junction had 3 bases not matched to a gene; V was cut back by 5 bases and J by 0 bases. The DNA of the CDR3 is TGTGCCAGCAGCCCGAGCGGGAGCTCCTACGAGCAGTACTTC. It yields the protein CASSPSGSSYEQYF.

V gene TRBV7-2 combines with J gene TRBJ2-1; no clear D. V lost 5 bases to trimming and J lost 8 bases, with 10 bases between them. The germline V gene has CDR1 SGHTA and CDR2 FQGNSA. The CDR3 is 12 residues long. CDR3 nucleotides: TGTGCCAGCAGCCCAGGTGGGCATGAGCAGTTCTTC. It codes for CASSPGGHEQFF.

The V call is TRBV28, the J call TRBJ1-4; TRBD1 is a possible D gene (6 bases). With 7 bases removed from V and 9 bases from J, the gap between germline ends came to 18 bases. The CDR3 is 14 amino acids. Germline V lookup: CDR1 MDHEN, CDR2 SYDVKM. CDR3 coding DNA: TGTGCCAGCATCAAAAGGGGGGCTTTTAAAAAACTGTTTTTT. As protein: CASIKRGAFKKLFF.

The rearrangement links TRBV7-9 to TRBJ1-2; D gene ambiguous. CDR3 length equals 13 residues. V lost 1 base and J lost 6, with 9 bases in between. The germline gives CDR1 SEHNR, CDR2 FQNEAQ (reference sequence). CDR3 protein: CASSLEAGNGYTF. The CDR3 DNA sequence: TGTGCCAGCAGCTTAGAGGCGGGGAATGGCTACACCTTC. The complete variable domain, with remaining parts taken from reference TRBV7-9 and TRBJ1-2, reads DTGVSQNPRHKITKRGQNVTFRCDPISEHNRLYWYRQTLGQGPEFLTYFQNEAQLEKSRLLSDRFSAERPKGSFSTLEIQRTEQGDSAMYLCASSLEAGNGYTFGSGTRLTVV.

J is TRBJ2-7 and V is TRBV9; 9 bases fit TRBD2. The CDR3 runs to 16 residues. V was pared by 0 bases and J by 4 bases, with 8 bases of the junction left unmatched. Germline V gene data show CDR1 as SGDLS and CDR2 as YYNGEE. The CDR3 here is CASSVGGRAGRYEQYF. DNA of the CDR3: TGTGCCAGCAGCGTAGGCGGGAGGGCCGGGAGATACGAGCAGTACTTC.

The chain uses TRBV7-2 and TRBJ2-2; a possible D gene is TRBD2 (6 bases). V was pared by 4 bases and J by 1 base, with 13 bases between. This CDR3 contains 16 residues. Germline V gives CDR1 SGHTA, CDR2 FQGNSA. CDR3 sequence reads: CASSSTSWENTGELFF. In DNA, the CDR3 is TGTGCCAGCAGCTCCACTAGCTGGGAGAACACCGGGGAGCTGTTTTTT.

In the case of this clone: The sample carries other DNA sequences with the same CDR3. The gene calls are TRBV18 and TRBJ2-3; 16 bases align to TRBD2. The CDR3 sequence is 17 residues long. In germline, CDR1 is KGHSH, CDR2 LQKENI. V shed 2 bases, J shed 4 bases, and the junction held 3 bases outside the gene matches. The CDR3 reads CASSPGTSGRAPDTQYF. The CDR3 DNA follows: TGTGCCAGCTCACCAGGGACTAGCGGGAGGGCCCCAGATACGCAGTATTTT.

The gene calls are TRBV5-6 and TRBJ2-1; tentative D call: TRBD2 (5 bases). Germline V gene sequence: CDR1 SGHDT, CDR2 YYEEEE. This CDR3 is built from 16 residues. V lost 0 bases and J lost 3, with 13 bases in between. CDR3 DNA sequence: TGTGCCAGCAGCTTGGTTAGCGCCGCACTCTACAATGAGCAGTTCTTC. Translating it yields CASSLVSAALYNEQFF.

The chain joins TRBV11-2 to TRBJ2-3; D is possibly TRBD1 (6 bases). The CDR3 loop spans 17 amino acids. Germline CDR1 is SGHAT and CDR2 is FQNNGV. V shed 0 bases and J shed 6 bases, with 19 bases lying between them. CDR3 DNA sequence: TGTGCCAGCAGCTTAGAAGTCTGGCAGGGGTCCTCCGATACGCAGTATTTT. It codes for CASSLEVWQGSSDTQYF.

The chain couples TRBV29-1 to TRBJ2-7, with 11 bases fitting TRBD2. Trimming took 7 bases from V and 6 from J; bases not matched to a gene: 17. Germline lookup yields CDR1 SQVTM and CDR2 ANQGSEA. This CDR3 is 16 amino acids long. CDR3 bases: TGCAGCGCTACCGGCACTAGCGGGAGAGGAGGTTTCGAGCAGTACTTC. Translated: CSATGTSGRGGFEQYF.

The chain links TRBV5-1 to TRBJ2-3; perhaps TRBD1 as D (6 bases). CDR3 length: 14 amino acids. The V end was cut by 4 bases, the J end by 2 bases, with 11 bases between. Germline V gene sequence: CDR1 SGHRS, CDR2 YFSETQ. The chain's CDR3 is CASSVDSYTDTQYF. DNA of the CDR3: TGCGCCAGCAGCGTGGACAGCTACACAGATACGCAGTATTTT.

This clone was counted a few times. V is TRBV9 and J is TRBJ2-5; D is possibly TRBD1 or TRBD2 (5 bases each). The CDR3 loop spans 13 amino acids. Germline-derived CDR1 and CDR2 are SGDLS and YYNGEE. Trimming removed 3 bases at V and 3 bases at J, with 9 bases between. As DNA, the CDR3 is TGTGCCAGCAGCGCGGGGCAGAAAGAGACCCAGTACTTC. Residues: CASSAGQKETQYF.

The chain joins TRBV9 to TRBJ2-5; TRBD1 matches at 7 bases. V gave up 0 bases and J gave up 5 bases; unmatched junction bases: 4. The CDR3 covers 14 residues. Germline lookup yields CDR1 SGDLS and CDR2 YYNGEE. In DNA form, the CDR3 reads TGTGCCAGCAGCGTAGGAGGGGGCATGGAGACCCAGTACTTC. Translation gives CASSVGGGMETQYF.

The V call is TRBV11-2, the J call TRBJ1-1; D unclear. The CDR3 covers 14 residues. V dropped 1 base and J dropped 2 bases, with 8 bases sitting between them. The germline V gene has CDR1 SGHAT and CDR2 FQNNGV. CDR3 nucleotide sequence: TGTGCCAGCAGCTTAGGTCAGATAAACACTGAAGCTTTCTTT. It is translated as CASSLGQINTEAFF.

The rearrangement links TRBV15 to TRBJ2-5, with 9 bases identical to TRBD2. Per germline, CDR1 LNHNV and CDR2 YYDKDF (reference sequence). The trim removed 0 bases at V and 10 bases at J, leaving 6 bases unmatched. This CDR3 has 14 amino acids. The CDR3 sequence: CATSRESSGRDQYF. The CDR3 DNA reads as TGTGCCACCAGCAGAGAGAGTAGCGGGAGAGACCAGTACTTC.

This clone was seen repeatedly, ten times or more. This chain uses TRBV5-1 with TRBJ2-2; 11 bases are shared with TRBD1. Looked up from germline, CDR1 is SGHRS and CDR2 is YFSETQ. The J segment lost 7 bases and the V segment lost 4 bases, leaving 6 bases of the junction unmatched. This CDR3 has 15 amino acids. The CDR3 here is CASSAGQGAIGELFF. The CDR3 DNA sequence: TGCGCCAGCAGCGCTGGACAGGGGGCTATCGGGGAGCTGTTTTTT.

This clone showed up just once. The chain couples TRBV10-3 to TRBJ2-3; 8 positions match TRBD2. The CDR3 sequence is 16 residues long. Looked up from germline, CDR1 is ENHRY and CDR2 is SYGVKD. Trimming removed 0 bases from V and 8 bases from J; junction bases left unmatched: 10. The CDR3 region is CAISESLAVGLGTQYF. Here the CDR3 DNA reads TGTGCCATCAGTGAGTCACTAGCGGTTGGGCTAGGTACGCAGTATTTT.

This clone is labeled as medium-sized. This rearrangement joins TRBV19 to TRBJ2-2, with D uncertain. The CDR3 sequence is 14 residues long. The V gene's germline CDR1 is LNHDA and CDR2 SQIVND (reference sequence). The V end was cut by 4 bases, the J end by 7 bases, with 13 bases between. The CDR3 coding sequence is TGTGCCAGTAGTAGGGAACCCTACTACGGGGAGCTGTTTTTT. It yields the protein CASSREPYYGELFF.